A selection of T cell receptor beta chains follows, all from one sample in a study of T cell responses to AZD1222 COVID-19 vaccine. Sequencing was performed with immunoSEQ multiplex PCR; in TCRdb, only in-frame clones are kept and a portion is missing. This table holds 140,000 to 150,000 clones, roughly 92% found once. The specimen comprised peripheral blood, sampled on day 0 of AZD1222 vaccination. The receptors here all came from an adult in good health. CDR3s leave out the opening cysteine and the closing phenylalanine or tryptophan.

CDR3	V	J
SVEDSRTSGFDDEQF	TRBV29-1	TRBJ2-1
ASSQKGRGNSPLH	TRBV27	TRBJ1-6
ASSDKGPGTGELF	TRBV6-4	TRBJ2-2
ASSLIAGGPYEQY	TRBV5-5	TRBJ2-7
ASSRQGKRDQPQH	TRBV19	TRBJ1-5
ASTTTGGAAEAF	TRBV6-5	TRBJ1-1
ASTLGEGKLF	TRBV25-1	TRBJ1-4
ASASWGRYEQY	TRBV5-4	TRBJ2-7
ASSPMTGPRIDEQF	TRBV18	TRBJ2-1
ASRDGTGGANYGYT	TRBV10-2	TRBJ1-2
ASSFRDEQF	TRBV28	TRBJ2-1
ASNWDRESTEAF	TRBV2	TRBJ1-1
ATSPGFPYEQY	TRBV24-1	TRBJ2-7
ASSLVSSNEQF	TRBV7-2	TRBJ2-1
AISPERAGTGTIY	TRBV10-3	TRBJ1-3
ASSLSNLYNSPLH	TRBV27	TRBJ1-6
ASPAAGSSYEQY	TRBV28	TRBJ2-7
ASSFATDTQY	TRBV5-1	TRBJ2-3
AIGRADTQY	TRBV28	TRBJ2-3
ASSYVGGNTGELF	TRBV6-6	TRBJ2-2
ASRVIFRTGGNYGYT	TRBV2	TRBJ1-2
SVRGRSTDTQY	TRBV29-1	TRBJ2-3
ASSSQGHGYT	TRBV7-9	TRBJ1-2
ASTGVWNEQF	TRBV2	TRBJ2-1
ASSSASGPRYREQF	TRBV7-9	TRBJ2-1
ASSQAQGENSPLH	TRBV4-1	TRBJ1-6
ASSYSAGFGYEQY	TRBV6-5	TRBJ2-7
ASSSGTIEETQY	TRBV5-1	TRBJ2-5
ASSVVDHGELF	TRBV9	TRBJ2-2